Listed below are T cell receptor beta chains from one sample, sequenced in a study of T cell responses to AZD1222 COVID-19 vaccine. Method: immunoSEQ multiplex PCR; TCRdb's copy keeps in-frame clones and lacks some. The sample yields about 160,000 clones, approximately 94% seen once. The source material was peripheral blood, sampled 28 days after the second AZD1222 dose. The receptors stem from an adult who received the AZD1222 COVID-19 vaccine. Each CDR3 is given without its conserved first and last residue.

J	V	CDR3
TRBJ1-4	TRBV5-4	ASSLGQGGEKLF
TRBJ2-1	TRBV7-6	ASSPTQTLSSYNEQF
TRBJ1-2	TRBV7-8	ASSPGGSGILGGYT
TRBJ1-5	TRBV11-2	ASSLAGDGQPQH
TRBJ1-1	TRBV27	ASRVLWDTEAF
TRBJ1-3	TRBV9	ASSVGAGGGGNTIY
TRBJ1-1	TRBV28	ASSAGQTNTEAF
TRBJ2-3	TRBV24-1	ATSDFAGVADTQY
TRBJ2-1	TRBV18	ASSPRGSSYNEQF
TRBJ2-7	TRBV19	ASSLTSGRAHEQY
TRBJ2-1	TRBV4-1	ASSLLGSTYNEQF
TRBJ2-3	TRBV6-2/TRBV6-3	ASSLPSREGQDTQY
TRBJ1-1	TRBV2	ASRQTGANTEAF
TRBJ1-1	TRBV6-5	ASSPRPWGTEAF
TRBJ1-2	TRBV27	ASSFDPIPRGYGYT
TRBJ2-7	TRBV2	ASSPQPPGAPYEQY
TRBJ2-1	TRBV5-6	ASSFKTSGYNEQF
TRBJ2-7	TRBV3-1/TRBV3-2	ASSSRGYEQY
TRBJ2-7	TRBV28	ASSLTGFGSYEQY
TRBJ2-7	TRBV6-2/TRBV6-3	ASSYSGEGLWA
TRBJ2-1	TRBV24-1	ATSGRTGGGRSDEQF
TRBJ2-2	TRBV7-6	ASSLRLGNTGELF
TRBJ2-2	TRBV6-1	ASSEKGAYTGELF
TRBJ2-5	TRBV30	AWSASRGQETQY
TRBJ2-7	TRBV20-1	SATIALAQY
TRBJ2-1	TRBV3-1/TRBV3-2	ASRRRESNEQF
TRBJ1-3	TRBV7-8	ASSLVGKPGNTIY
TRBJ1-3	TRBV4-2	ASTQDRGGNTIY
TRBJ2-5	TRBV7-2	ASSLGTGSQETQY
TRBJ2-2	TRBV21-1	ASSKGGGGDTGELF
TRBJ2-2	TRBV7-6	ASSLAPLGGTGELF
TRBJ2-5	TRBV7-2	ASSSLGAGIQETQY
TRBJ2-7	TRBV4-2	ASSPSGLAGEGEQY
TRBJ1-2	TRBV28	ASSWQGRGYT
TRBJ1-2	TRBV28	ASSLTDGYT
TRBJ2-2	TRBV19	ASSIAGQFPGELF
TRBJ1-1	TRBV19	ASSKRQGAPNTEAF
TRBJ2-1	TRBV30	AWSVPAPVYNEQF
TRBJ1-2	TRBV28	ASSLWTGTIGYGYT
TRBJ1-1	TRBV18	ASSPQPPGPGGSEAF
TRBJ1-3	TRBV7-9	ASSWEQGALGNTIY
TRBJ2-7	TRBV6-5	ASSSRNGEQY
TRBJ1-5	TRBV6-5	ASKVDSNQPQH
TRBJ2-3	TRBV18	ASSPKGLPGTDTQY
TRBJ1-2	TRBV4-1	ASSQAGGRGADGYT
TRBJ1-3	TRBV7-9	ASSLGGAGNTIY
TRBJ2-7	TRBV19	ASSIGSGSYEQY
TRBJ2-1	TRBV29-1	SAGLAGAVRNEQF
TRBJ2-7	TRBV30	AWSPLAGAYEQY
TRBJ2-1	TRBV7-3	ASSLSWTSGRGNEQF
TRBJ2-1	TRBV27	ASRPPGRSHNEQF
TRBJ2-1	TRBV9	ASSVGLEDSRWGYNEQF
TRBJ2-3	TRBV6-1	ASSEGEGAGTDTQY
TRBJ2-3	TRBV30	AGQRGTDTQY